This T cell receptor beta chain was sequenced during a study of T cells in Graves' hyperthyroidism and ophthalmopathy. Looking at the study overall: Once the initial diagnosis was made, peripheral blood was obtained before any treatment.

Patients with uncontrolled infections, other autoimmune diseases, pregnancy or lactation were excluded. TCR beta CDR3 regions were amplified from RNA transcripts. The TCR CDR3 first-round RT-PCR relied on the HTBI primer set. TCRdb ran MiXCR on the multiplex PCR reads and lists one entry per CDR3 protein. This sample yields hundreds of thousands of distinct CDR3 sequences, of which around 13% are seen a single time; around 9.6% belongs to the top ten. This clonotype was detected only a few times. Its antigen is not identified. General study findings and limits: Most thyroid clonotypes expanded above 0.001 appeared in blood too. Ophthalmopathy and stable hyperthyroidism were told apart by a 13 V-J model.

CDR1 is MNHEY, CDR2 SVGAGI, per germline. Trimming at V came to 1 base and at J to 6 bases, leaving 11 bases not matched to a gene. CDR3 size: 17 residues. Sequencing used blood. The gene calls are TRBV6-5 and TRBJ2-7; TRBD2 matches 11 bases. The sequence was collected from a young woman with Graves' hyperthyroidism. CDR3 in DNA: TGTGCCAGCAGTTACTACCCACTAGCGGGAGTCGAGGCCGAGCAGTACTTC. This encodes CASSYYPLAGVEAEQYF.